The clone carrying this T cell receptor beta chain showed up many times. Authors' processing steps: Quantification of nucleated cells was approximated via reference gene primer amplification. Produced via immunoSEQ multiplex PCR; TCRdb's table is partial and in-frame only. From that table come the V and J calls and clone size; the DNA was used to work out D and trimming. This sample has 210,000 or so clones, with about 84% found just once. This sample was taken from a study of blood T cell repertoires in COVID-19. Trimming left V 0 bases short and J 3 bases short, with 16 bases between. The germline V gene has CDR1 SGHDT and CDR2 YYEEEE. The CDR3 sequence is 16 residues long.

The gene calls are TRBV5-6 and TRBJ2-7, with D possibly matching TRBD1 (6 bases). The sequence was obtained from a man aged 25 to 40 with acute COVID-19. Sample: PBMCs or T cells enriched from blood (not recorded which). CDR3 region: CASSLAAGVPLYEQYF. The CDR3 nucleotides read TGTGCCAGCAGCTTGGCCGCAGGGGTTCCCCTCTACGAGCAGTACTTC.